The next 9 T cell receptor beta chains were all read from a single sample in a study of blood T cell repertoires in COVID-19. Produced via immunoSEQ multiplex PCR; TCRdb's table is partial and in-frame only. Here the sample spans more than 150,000 clones, about four fifths being singletons. The specimen sequenced was peripheral blood. The receptors here all came from an elderly woman with acute or convalescent COVID-19.

The chain has TRBV3-1 (or the pseudogene TRBV3-2) and TRBJ2-1; perhaps TRBD2 as D (6 bases). Germline V gene lookup returns CDR1 LGHDT and CDR2 YNNKEL (reference sequence). CDR3 length: 14 amino acids. V lost 2 bases, J lost 1 base, and 6 bases lay in between. The CDR3 protein is CASSQLASYNEQFF. CDR3 nucleotide sequence: TGTGCCAGCAGCCAACTAGCGTCCTACAATGAGCAGTTCTTC.

The genes are TRBV28 and TRBJ1-2, with 11 bases aligning to TRBD1. Germline CDR1 and CDR2: MDHEN and SYDVKM. CDR3 length: 17 amino acids. V lost 2 bases, J lost 8 bases, and 13 bases stayed unmatched. This CDR3 reads CASSLAALIGTGGGYTF. CDR3 coding DNA: TGTGCCAGCAGTTTAGCGGCCCTTATAGGGACAGGGGGGGGCTACACCTTC.

The count of this clone is one. The genes are TRBV6-5 and TRBJ2-1; TRBD2 is a possible D gene (5 bases). Between the trimmed V and J ends, which lost 5 bases and 5 bases, there was a span of 13 bases. Looked up from germline, CDR1 is MNHEY and CDR2 is SVGAGI. The CDR3 spans 14 residues. The CDR3 sequence is CASSSWLANNEQFF. The DNA of the CDR3 is TGTGCCAGCAGTAGTTGGCTAGCAAACAATGAGCAGTTCTTC.

This chain joins TRBV7-6 and TRBJ2-7; TRBD1 aligns across 8 bases. The CDR3 contains 13 residues. The germline gives CDR1 SGHVS, CDR2 FNYEAQ. V lost 1 base to trimming and J lost 6 bases; unmatched junction nucleotides: 2. The CDR3 region has the DNA TGTGCCAGCAGCTTAGACGACAGGGGCGAGCAGTACTTC. Amino acid sequence: CASSLDDRGEQYF.

J is TRBJ1-1 and V is TRBV4-1; 12 nucleotides line up with TRBD1. Germline CDR1 MGHRA, CDR2 YSYEKL. The CDR3 runs to 15 residues. The junction had 6 bases not matched to a gene; V was cut back by 4 bases and J by 6 bases. The CDR3 DNA follows: TGCGCCAGCAGCCTCAGGGACAGGGGGCAGGCTGAAGCTTTCTTT. Translated: CASSLRDRGQAEAFF.

The V and J genes are TRBV5-4 and TRBJ1-2; D unclear. V was pared by 3 bases and J by 0 bases, with 6 bases between. The CDR3 is made up of 13 amino acids. The germline CDR1 and CDR2 sequences are SGHNT and YYREEE (reference sequence). The CDR3 sequence: CASSSRANYGYTF. The CDR3 DNA sequence: TGTGCCAGCAGCTCCCGGGCTAACTATGGCTACACCTTC.

The V gene is TRBV12-3 or TRBV12-4, the J gene TRBJ1-5; D unresolved. Trimming cost V 6 bases and J 5 bases, with 11 bases left between them. The CDR3 runs 13 residues. DNA for the CDR3: TGTGCCAGCAGCCCCTCCCCGTATCAGCCCCAGCATTTT. Encoded protein: CASSPSPYQPQHF.

The chain employs TRBV11-3 and TRBJ2-3, with a weak D call TRBD1 (6 bases). Germline lookup yields CDR1 SGHNT and CDR2 YENEEA. The CDR3 is 14 amino acids. The V gene lost 5 bases and the J gene lost 6 bases, with 15 bases spanning the gap. CDR3 sequence (DNA): TGTGCCAGCAGCCTCACAGGGACGGCGGATACGCAGTATTTT. It translates to CASSLTGTADTQYF.

The rearrangement joins TRBV5-4 to TRBJ1-6; 7 bases align to TRBD1. The CDR3 has 14 residues. Germline lookup yields CDR1 SGHNT and CDR2 YYREEE (reference sequence). With V trimmed by 4 bases and J by 7 bases, 5 bases remained unmatched. The chain's CDR3 is CASSGGQTNSPLHF. The CDR3 nucleotides read TGTGCCAGCAGCGGGGGACAGACAAATTCACCCCTCCACTTT.